This T cell receptor beta chain was recorded in a study of identical twins. Whole-study findings and limits: One should note that invariant MAIT and iNKT cells could partly confound zero-insertion analyses. For out-of-frame beta sequences, excess twin sharing was weaker.

With template switching, a universal primer site was added, and the cDNA carried unique molecular identifiers. MiXCR was run by TCRdb on the 5' RACE reads, yielding one entry per CDR3 protein. In the table there are roughly 1,500,000 distinct CDR3 sequences, about 30% of which are singletons. CDR1 and CDR2 from the germline V gene are DFQATT and SNEGSKA (reference sequence). V lost 3 bases to trimming and J lost 4 bases, with 11 bases between them. The CDR3 is 13 residues long. This clonotype showed up just a few times. Its antigen is as yet unknown. The TCR sequence derives from a newborn girl in good health. Sequencing was performed on cord blood. The V and J genes are TRBV20-1 and TRBJ2-3; D is unclear. The CDR3 loop reads CSASFAVADTQYF. As DNA, the CDR3 is TGCAGTGCTAGTTTTGCGGTCGCAGATACGCAGTATTTT.